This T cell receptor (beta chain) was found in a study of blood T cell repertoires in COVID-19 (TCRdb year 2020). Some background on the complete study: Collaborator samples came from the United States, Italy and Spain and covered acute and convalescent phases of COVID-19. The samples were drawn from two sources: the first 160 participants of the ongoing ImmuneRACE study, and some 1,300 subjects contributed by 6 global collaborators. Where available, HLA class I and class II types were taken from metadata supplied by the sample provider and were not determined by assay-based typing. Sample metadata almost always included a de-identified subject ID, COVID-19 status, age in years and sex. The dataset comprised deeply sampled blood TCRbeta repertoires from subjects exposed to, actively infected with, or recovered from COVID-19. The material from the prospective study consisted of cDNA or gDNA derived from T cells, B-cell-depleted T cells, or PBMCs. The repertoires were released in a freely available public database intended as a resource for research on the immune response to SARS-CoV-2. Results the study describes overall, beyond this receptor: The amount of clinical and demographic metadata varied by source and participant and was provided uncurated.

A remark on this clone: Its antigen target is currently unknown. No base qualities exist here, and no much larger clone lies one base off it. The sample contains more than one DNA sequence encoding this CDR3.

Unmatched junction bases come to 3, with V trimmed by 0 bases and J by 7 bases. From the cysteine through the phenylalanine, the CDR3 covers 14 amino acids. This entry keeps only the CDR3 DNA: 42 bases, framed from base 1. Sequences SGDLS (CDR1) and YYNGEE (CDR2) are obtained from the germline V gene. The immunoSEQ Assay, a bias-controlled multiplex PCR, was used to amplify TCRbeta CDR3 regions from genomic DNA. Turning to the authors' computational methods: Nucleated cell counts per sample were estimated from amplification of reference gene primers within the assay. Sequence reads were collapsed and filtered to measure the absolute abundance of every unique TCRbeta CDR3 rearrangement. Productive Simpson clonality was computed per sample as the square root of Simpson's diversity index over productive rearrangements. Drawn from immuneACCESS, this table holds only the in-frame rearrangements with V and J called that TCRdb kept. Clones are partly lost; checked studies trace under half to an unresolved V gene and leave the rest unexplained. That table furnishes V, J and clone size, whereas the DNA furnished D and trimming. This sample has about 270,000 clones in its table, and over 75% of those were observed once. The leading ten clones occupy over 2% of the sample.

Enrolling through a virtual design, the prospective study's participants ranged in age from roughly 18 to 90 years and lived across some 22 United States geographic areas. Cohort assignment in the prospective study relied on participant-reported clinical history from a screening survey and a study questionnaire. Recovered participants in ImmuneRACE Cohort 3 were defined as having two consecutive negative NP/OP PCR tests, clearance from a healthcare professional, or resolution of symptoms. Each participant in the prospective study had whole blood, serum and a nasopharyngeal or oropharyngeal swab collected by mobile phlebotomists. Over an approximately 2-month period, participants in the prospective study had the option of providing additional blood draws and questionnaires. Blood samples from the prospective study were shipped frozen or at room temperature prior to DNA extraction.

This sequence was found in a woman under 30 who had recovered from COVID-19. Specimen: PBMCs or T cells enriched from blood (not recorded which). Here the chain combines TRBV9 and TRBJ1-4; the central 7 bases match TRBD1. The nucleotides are TGTGCCAGCAGCGTAGGAGGGGGCGGTGAAAAACTGTTTTTT. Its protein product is CASSVGGGGEKLFF.